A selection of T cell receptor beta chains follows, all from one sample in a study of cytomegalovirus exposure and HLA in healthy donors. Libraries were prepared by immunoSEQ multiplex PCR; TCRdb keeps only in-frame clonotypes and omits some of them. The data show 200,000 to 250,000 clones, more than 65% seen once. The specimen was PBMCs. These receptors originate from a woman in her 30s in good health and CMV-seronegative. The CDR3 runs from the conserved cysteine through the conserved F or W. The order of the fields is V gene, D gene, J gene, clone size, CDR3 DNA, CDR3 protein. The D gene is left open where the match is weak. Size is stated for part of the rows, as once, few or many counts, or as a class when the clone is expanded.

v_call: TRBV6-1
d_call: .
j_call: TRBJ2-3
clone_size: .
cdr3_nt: TGTGTAGTCACACCAGCTCAGGGGCGAGATACGCAGTATTTT
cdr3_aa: CVVTPAQGRDTQYF

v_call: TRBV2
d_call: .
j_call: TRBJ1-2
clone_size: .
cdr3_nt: TGTGCCAGCATCCCGGACTTCAACTATGGCTACACCTTC
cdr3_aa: CASIPDFNYGYTF

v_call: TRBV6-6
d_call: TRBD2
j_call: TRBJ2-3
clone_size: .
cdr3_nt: TGTGCCAGCAGCCCCCCGGGACTAGCGGGTCATACGCAGTATTTT
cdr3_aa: CASSPPGLAGHTQYF

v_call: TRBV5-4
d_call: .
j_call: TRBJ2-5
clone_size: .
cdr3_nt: TGTGCCAGCAGCTTGCTGGAGCAAGAGACCCAGTACTTC
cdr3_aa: CASSLLEQETQYF

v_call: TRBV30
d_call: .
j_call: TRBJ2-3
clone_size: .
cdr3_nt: TGTGCCTGGAGTGGGGGGGAAAGCACAGATACGCAGTATTTT
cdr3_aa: CAWSGGESTDTQYF

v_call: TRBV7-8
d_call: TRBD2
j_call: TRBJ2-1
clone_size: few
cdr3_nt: TGTGCCAGCAGCCAGGGGCTAGCGGGGGGCATACCTCTCTACAATGAGCAGTTCTTC
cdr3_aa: CASSQGLAGGIPLYNEQFF

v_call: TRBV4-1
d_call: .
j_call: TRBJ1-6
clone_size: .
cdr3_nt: TGCGCCAGCAGCCAAGATGCTGGAGTTTCGCATTCACCCCTCCACTTT
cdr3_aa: CASSQDAGVSHSPLHF

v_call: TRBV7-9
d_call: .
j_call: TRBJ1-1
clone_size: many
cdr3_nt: TGTGCCAGCAGCGAGGGGAACACTGAAGCTTTCTTT
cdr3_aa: CASSEGNTEAFF

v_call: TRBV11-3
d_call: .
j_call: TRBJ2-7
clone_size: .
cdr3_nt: TGTGCCAGCAGCTTAGACAGCGGGCGTACTACCTACGAGCAGTACTTC
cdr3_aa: CASSLDSGRTTYEQYF

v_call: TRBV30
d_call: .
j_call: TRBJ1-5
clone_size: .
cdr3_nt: TGTGCCTGGAGTGTTGACGGTACAGGGAATCAGCCCCAGCATTTT
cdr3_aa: CAWSVDGTGNQPQHF

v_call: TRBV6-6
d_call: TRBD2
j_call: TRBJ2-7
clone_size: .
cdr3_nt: TGTGCCAGCAGATCCGGGGGGTACCCCTACGAGCAGTACTTC
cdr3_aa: CASRSGGYPYEQYF

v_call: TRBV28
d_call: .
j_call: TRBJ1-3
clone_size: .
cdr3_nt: TGTGCCAGCAGAACAGTGGACACCATATATTTT
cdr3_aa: CASRTVDTIYF

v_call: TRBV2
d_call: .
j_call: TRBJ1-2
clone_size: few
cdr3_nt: TGTGCCAAACACCTTAACTATGGCTACACCTTC
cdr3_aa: CAKHLNYGYTF

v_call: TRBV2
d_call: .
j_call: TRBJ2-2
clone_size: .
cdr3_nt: TGTGCCAGCAAGGCTAGCGAAAACACCGGGGGGCTGTTTTTT
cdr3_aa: CASKASENTGGLFF

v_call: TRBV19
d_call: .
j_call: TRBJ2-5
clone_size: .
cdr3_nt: TGTGCCAGTAGTAACAGAGCTCAAGAGACCCAGTACTTC
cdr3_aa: CASSNRAQETQYF

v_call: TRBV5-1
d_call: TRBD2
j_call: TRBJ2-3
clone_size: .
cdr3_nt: TGCGCCAGCAGCTTGGTAGCGGGGGCGTCGGATACGCAGTATTTT
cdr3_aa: CASSLVAGASDTQYF

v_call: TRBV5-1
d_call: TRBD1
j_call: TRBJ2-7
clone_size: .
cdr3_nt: TGCGCCAGCAGCGGGACAGGGGCTATCTACGAGCAGTACTTC
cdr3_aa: CASSGTGAIYEQYF

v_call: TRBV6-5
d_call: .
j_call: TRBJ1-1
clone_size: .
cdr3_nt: TGTGCCAGCAGGCCCTGGAGCGACACTGAAGCTTTCTTT
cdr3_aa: CASRPWSDTEAFF

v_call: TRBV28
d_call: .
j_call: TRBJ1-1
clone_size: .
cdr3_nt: TGTGCCAGCCAGTCCCACAGAGTGAACACTGAAGCTTTCTTT
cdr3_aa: CASQSHRVNTEAFF

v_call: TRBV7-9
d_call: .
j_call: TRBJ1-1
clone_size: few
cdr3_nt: TGTGCCAGCAGCCAAGGGGGAGTTTTCACTGAAGCTTTCTTT
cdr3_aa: CASSQGGVFTEAFF

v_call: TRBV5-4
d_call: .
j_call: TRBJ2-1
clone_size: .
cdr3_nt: TGTGCCAGCAGCTCGAGCGGGGAGCAGTTCTTC
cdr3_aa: CASSSSGEQFF

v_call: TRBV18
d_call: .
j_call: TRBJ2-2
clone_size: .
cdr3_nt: TGTGCCAGCTCACCCTTAATCGACAGGGGAGGGACCGGGGAGCTGTTTTTT
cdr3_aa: CASSPLIDRGGTGELFF

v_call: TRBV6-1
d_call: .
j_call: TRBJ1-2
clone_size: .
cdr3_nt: TGTGCCAGCACCGAAAGGGGACTGGGGAACTACGGCTACACCTTC
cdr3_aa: CASTERGLGNYGYTF

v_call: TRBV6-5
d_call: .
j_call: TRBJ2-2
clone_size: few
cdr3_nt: TGTGCCAGCAAACAGGGAAACACCGGGGAGCTGTTTTTT
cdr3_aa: CASKQGNTGELFF

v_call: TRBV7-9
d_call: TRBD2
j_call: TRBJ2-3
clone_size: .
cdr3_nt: TGTGCCAGCAGCGGCGGGACTAGGGTAGATACGCAGTATTTT
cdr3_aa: CASSGGTRVDTQYF